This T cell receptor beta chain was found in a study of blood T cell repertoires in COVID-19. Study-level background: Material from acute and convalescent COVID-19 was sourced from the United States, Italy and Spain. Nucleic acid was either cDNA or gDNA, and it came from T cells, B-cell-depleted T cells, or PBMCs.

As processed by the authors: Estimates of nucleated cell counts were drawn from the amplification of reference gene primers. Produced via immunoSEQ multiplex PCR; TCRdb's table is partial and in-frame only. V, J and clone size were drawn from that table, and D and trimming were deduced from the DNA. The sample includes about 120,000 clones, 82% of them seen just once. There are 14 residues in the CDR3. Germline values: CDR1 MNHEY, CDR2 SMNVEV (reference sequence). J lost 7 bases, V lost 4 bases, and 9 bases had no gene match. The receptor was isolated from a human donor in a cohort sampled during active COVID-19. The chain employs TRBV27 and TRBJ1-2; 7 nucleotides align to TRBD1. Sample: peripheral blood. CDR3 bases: TGTGCCAGCAGTTCCGACAGGGTATTAGGTGGCTACACCTTC. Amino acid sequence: CASSSDRVLGGYTF.